This entry lists 20 T cell receptor beta chains sequenced from one sample in a study of CD8 T cells in ankylosing spondylitis. Study-wide findings and caveats: A motif in TCR beta, a set of roughly 8 highly homologous variants, appeared characteristic of ankylosing spondylitis blood.

These receptors have no identified antigens. TCRdb passed the 5' RACE reads through MiXCR, listing each CDR3 protein once. Of roughly 350,000 distinct CDR3 sequences listed, roughly 8% were seen once; the top ten hold 13% to 15%. Sequencing used blood, either unsorted or a sorted T cell fraction (not recorded which). The receptors were gathered from a male donor with ankylosing spondylitis.

This clonotype was observed a few times. V and J are TRBV19 and TRBJ1-5; D possibly corresponds to TRBD1 (5 bases). The CDR3 has 15 amino acids. Germline V lookup: CDR1 LNHDA, CDR2 SQIVND (reference sequence). The V end was cut by 5 bases, the J end by 4 bases, with 15 bases between. The CDR3 loop reads CASSFRQTPNQPQHF. CDR3 DNA sequence: TGTGCCAGTAGTTTCCGACAGACTCCGAATCAGCCCCAGCATTTT.

This clonotype has only a few counts. DNA for the CDR3: TGTGCCAGCAGTCCACCTGGCCAAGCCCCCGGGGAGCTGTTTTTT. This encodes CASSPPGQAPGELFF. The chain employs TRBV27 and TRBJ2-2; unclear D gene. The V and J ends lost 5 bases and 6 bases respectively, with 16 bases between them. The CDR3 consists of 15 residues. Germline V gene lookup returns CDR1 MNHEY and CDR2 SMNVEV (reference sequence).

This clonotype came up many times. The genes are TRBV28 and TRBJ2-5; D is uncertain. This CDR3 is built from 14 residues. The germline gives CDR1 MDHEN, CDR2 SYDVKM. V was clipped by 3 bases and J by 4 bases, with 12 bases between them. CDR3 nucleotides: TGTGCCAGCAGTTTTTTAACCGGCAGAGAGACCCAGTACTTC. Its translation: CASSFLTGRETQYF.

This clonotype was seen only a few times. The V gene is TRBV12-5, the J gene TRBJ2-3; a possible D gene is TRBD1 (6 bases). The CDR3 covers 13 residues. Germline V gene lookup returns CDR1 LGHNT and CDR2 FRNRAP. Between the trimmed V and J ends, which lost 4 bases and 8 bases, there was a span of 13 bases. Here the CDR3 reads CASGWELQGTQYF. For the CDR3, the DNA is TGTGCTAGTGGTTGGGAGTTACAGGGTACGCAGTATTTT.

The genes are TRBV28 and TRBJ2-1; D not certain. The CDR3 totals 15 residues. The V end lost 7 bases, the J end lost 6 bases, and 19 bases lay between the germline ends. Looked up from germline, CDR1 is MDHEN and CDR2 is SYDVKM. This CDR3 is CASTPTPDGSNEQFF. DNA of the CDR3: TGTGCCAGCACCCCGACTCCCGACGGGTCCAATGAGCAGTTCTTC.

The chain couples TRBV7-2 to TRBJ1-5; D remains unclear. Germline V CDR1 and CDR2: SGHTA, FQGNSA. V gave up 0 bases and J gave up 5 bases, with 11 bases separating them. The CDR3 covers 15 residues. The CDR3 region is CASSLAVMVDQPQHF. For the CDR3, the DNA is TGTGCCAGCAGCTTAGCCGTAATGGTCGATCAGCCCCAGCATTTT.

The chain has TRBV20-1 and TRBJ2-1, with 9 bases aligning to TRBD1. The CDR3 loop spans 17 amino acids. J gave up 4 bases and V 3 bases, and 13 bases lay outside the gene matches. The germline gives CDR1 DFQATT, CDR2 SNEGSKA (reference sequence). Here the CDR3 DNA reads TGCAGTGCTAGCCGGGACAGGGCGCGGCGGGAATACAATGAGCAGTTCTTC. It encodes CSASRDRARREYNEQFF.

The chain combines TRBV29-1 with TRBJ2-1; D gene uncertain. The CDR3 is 14 residues long. Trimming took 4 bases from V and 5 from J, leaving 15 bases between them. Germline CDR1 reads SQVTM; CDR2 reads ANQGSEA. For the CDR3, the DNA is TGCAGCGTTGTGTGGCGAGCCCCCGACAATGAGCAGTTCTTC. It codes for CSVVWRAPDNEQFF.

This rearrangement joins TRBV7-9 to TRBJ2-7, with TRBD2 matching 14 bases. This CDR3 region has 16 residues. In germline, CDR1 is SEHNR, CDR2 FQNEAQ (reference sequence). V was clipped by 5 bases and J by 2 bases; unmatched bases: 5. The CDR3 region is CASSLGTSGGPYEQYF. CDR3 nucleotide sequence: TGTGCCAGCAGCCTCGGGACTAGCGGGGGACCCTACGAGCAGTACTTC.

This sequence joins TRBV12-3 or TRBV12-4 and TRBJ2-2; 9 nucleotides align to TRBD2. This CDR3 comprises 16 residues. Trimming at V came to 7 bases and at J to 6 bases, leaving 12 bases not matched to a gene. The CDR3 reads CASTAQLAGSPGELFF. CDR3 sequence (DNA): TGTGCCAGCACCGCCCAGCTAGCGGGATCCCCCGGGGAGCTGTTTTTT.

Only a few counts were recorded for this clonotype. J is TRBJ1-5 and V is TRBV30; D not certain. This CDR3 has 15 residues. Germline lookup yields CDR1 GTSNPN and CDR2 SVGIG (reference sequence). Between the trimmed V and J ends, which lost 1 base and 2 bases, there was a span of 12 bases. The CDR3 coding sequence is TGTGCCTGGAGTGAGGCCACCATGGGCAATCAGCCCCAGCATTTT. As protein: CAWSEATMGNQPQHF. The full variable domain, with the rest looked up from reference TRBV30 and TRBJ1-5, is SQTIHQWPATLVQPVGSPLSLECTVEGTSNPNLYWYRQAAGRGLQLLFYSVGIGQISSEVPQNLSASRPQDRQFILSSKKLLLSDSGFYLCAWSEATMGNQPQHFGDGTRLSIL.

Many counts were recorded for this clonotype. The genes are TRBV7-9 and TRBJ2-7, with 7 nucleotides matching TRBD1. With 6 bases clipped from V and 0 bases from J, the junction kept 5 bases outside the gene matches. Germline V gene sequence: CDR1 SEHNR, CDR2 FQNEAQ (reference sequence). The CDR3 sequence is 14 residues long. CDR3 protein: CASSPRDSSYEQYF. CDR3 DNA sequence: TGTGCCAGCAGTCCGAGGGACAGCTCCTACGAGCAGTACTTC.

The chain uses TRBV29-1 and TRBJ2-7; possible D gene TRBD1, 6 bases. Trimming stripped 7 bases from V and 4 bases from J, with 20 bases between. CDR3 length: 14 amino acids. The germline V gene has CDR1 SQVTM and CDR2 ANQGSEA. The CDR3 loop reads CSAQPTDRPYEQYF. The CDR3 nucleotides read TGCAGCGCCCAGCCGACGGACAGACCTTACGAGCAGTACTTC.

The chain links TRBV7-6 to TRBJ2-1; D is undetermined. The CDR3 runs 16 residues. Germline V lookup: CDR1 SGHVS, CDR2 FNYEAQ. The V gene lost 1 base and the J gene lost 0 bases, with 10 bases spanning the gap. The DNA of the CDR3 is TGTGCCAGCAGCTTAGAGGCAGCGTTCTCCTACAATGAGCAGTTCTTC. Residues: CASSLEAAFSYNEQFF.

This clonotype has a handful of counts. This chain uses TRBV5-1 with TRBJ2-7; 9 positions agree with TRBD1. Germline assignment: CDR1 SGHRS and CDR2 YFSETQ. Trimming removed 2 bases from V and 5 bases from J; junction bases left unmatched: 8. This CDR3 spans 15 amino acids. The CDR3 DNA reads as TGCGCCAGCAGCTTACCAGGGACAGGGAGTGACGAGCAGTACTTC. Translation: CASSLPGTGSDEQYF.

J is TRBJ2-1 and V is TRBV5-5; 7 positions match TRBD2. The CDR3 extends over 16 amino acids. V shed 2 bases and J 7 bases; nucleotides not matched to a gene: 12. Germline assignment: CDR1 SGHKS and CDR2 YYEKEE (reference sequence). The CDR3 bases are TGTGCCAGCAGCTTTAGAGCGGGGCCGACGAGGAATGAGCAGTTCTTC. Translated: CASSFRAGPTRNEQFF.

The rearrangement uses TRBV12-3 or TRBV12-4 and TRBJ2-7, with D unresolved. The V and J ends lost 6 bases and 0 bases respectively, with 9 bases between them. The CDR3 covers 13 residues. The CDR3 spells CASRTHSSYEQYF. The CDR3 DNA follows: TGTGCCAGCAGAACTCATAGCTCCTACGAGCAGTACTTC.

In its sample, this clonotype was seen a few times. V gene TRBV27 combines with J gene TRBJ1-5; D not certain. CDR3 length: 13 amino acids. V was trimmed by 4 bases and J by 9 bases, leaving 13 bases between them. Looked up from germline, CDR1 is MNHEY and CDR2 is SMNVEV (reference sequence). CDR3 DNA sequence: TGTGCCAGCAGTTATGGGGATCGGGGGCCCCAGCATTTT. Its translation: CASSYGDRGPQHF.

This clonotype turned up a few times. The chain has TRBV28 and TRBJ1-5, with a weak D call TRBD1 (5 bases). The CDR3 totals 19 residues. Deletions cut 1 base from V and 0 bases from J, with 19 bases between. Germline V gives CDR1 MDHEN, CDR2 SYDVKM. The CDR3 bases are TGTGCCAGCAGTTTATTCCCCCCGCCAGGGCCATATAGCAATCAGCCCCAGCATTTT. As protein: CASSLFPPPGPYSNQPQHF.

The chain joins TRBV20-1 to TRBJ2-1; 7 positions agree with TRBD2. Germline CDR1 DFQATT, CDR2 SNEGSKA (reference sequence). V shed 5 bases, J shed 5 bases, and the junction held 9 bases outside the gene matches. This CDR3 region has 14 residues. The DNA of the CDR3 is TGCAGTGCTGGGGGGATAGCGGGTAACAATGAGCAGTTCTTC. Its protein product is CSAGGIAGNNEQFF.